This T cell receptor beta chain derives from a study of blood T cell repertoires in COVID-19. At the level of the study: Acute-phase and convalescent COVID-19 samples originated in the United States, Italy and Spain. PBMCs, B-cell-depleted T cells, or T cells were the source of the cDNA or gDNA that made up the material.

Germline loops: CDR1 SGHRS, CDR2 YFSETQ. V lost 4 bases and J lost 5; bases outside the gene matches: 8. The CDR3 length is 15 residues. Per the study methods: Nucleated cell number was recorded as an estimate derived from reference gene primer amplification. TCRdb keeps only in-frame clones here, not all; method: immunoSEQ multiplex PCR. For V, J and clone size, that table is used; D and trimming come from the DNA. In the table there are more than 95,000 clones, about three quarters of which are singletons. The specimen sequenced was peripheral blood. The chain uses TRBV5-1 and TRBJ2-3; 9 bases fit TRBD2. The source of this sequence is a man aged 65 to 85 with acute or convalescent COVID-19. The CDR3 spells CASSILAGAGDTQYF. CDR3 DNA: TGCGCCAGCAGCATCTTAGCGGGGGCGGGAGATACGCAGTATTTT.